This T cell receptor (beta chain) was found in a study of T-cell reconstitution after alpha-beta-depleted transplantation in children (dated by TCRdb to about 2016). Study-wide context: The study quantitatively tracked T-cell immune reconstitution after TCRalphabeta/CD19-depleted allogeneic hematopoietic cell transplantation in children using TCR repertoire profiling.

Explained via the paper, the treatment or condition label denotes: allogeneic hematopoietic cell transplantation with graft depleted of TCRalphabeta T cells and CD19 B cells. TCRalphabeta/CD19-depleted allogeneic hematopoietic cell grafts were given to the transplant recipients, all of whom were children. Points the paper makes about the study in general: The apparently early alphabetaT-cell count recovery about two months after transplant was reportedly dependent on only several hundred rapidly expanded clones derived from non-depleted graft cells. In some patients, the high TCRbeta diversity seen at day 60 was put down to recipient T cells and intrathymic progenitors that had survived conditioning. The frequencies of hyperexpanded clones fell over the following months, and after one year, T-cell counts and TCRbeta diversity were mostly attributed to newly produced T cells.

Regarding this clonotype: Its antigen specificity is not known. It has no much larger one-base neighbor in the sample; base qualities were not kept.

From a lookup of the germline V gene, CDR1 and CDR2 are MGHRA and YSYEKL. V loses 1 base at its end and J loses 8 bases; junction bases beyond the gene matches: 9. The CDR3 has 16 amino acids, counting the end cysteine and phenylalanine. Here the CDR3 DNA is all that survives: 48 bases in frame from base 1. The protocol used for the library was PCR. The instrument given in TCRdb is Illumina HiSeq 2500. To normalize quantification of the TCRbeta repertoire, the TCR libraries were built with molecular barcoding that relied on unique molecular identifiers. TCRdb passed the public sequencing reads through fastp at Q25 and MiXCR, retaining productive beta sequences. Rows with one shared CDR3 protein collapse into an entry with the most common genes and DNA. This sample is represented by about 980,000 distinct CDR3 sequences; about 29% of them were singletons. Roughly 28% of the sample is held by the ten biggest clonotypes.

In this chain, TRBV4-1 is recombined with TRBJ2-3; 10 bases in between match TRBD2. The sequenced sample was PBMCs, mostly from graft donor cells, obtained 360 days after TCRalphabeta/CD19-depleted stem cell transplant. This receptor was obtained from a boy in the first two years of life who had a stem cell transplant for SCID, so the T cells may come from the graft donor. The nucleotides read TGCGCCAGCAGCCAAGGGACAGCGGGGGGGCAAGGTACGCAGTATTTT. This gives the protein CASSQGTAGGQGTQYF.